A selection of T cell receptor beta chains follows, all from one sample in a study of T cells in Graves' hyperthyroidism and ophthalmopathy. TCRdb called the multiplex PCR reads again in MiXCR, with one record for every CDR3 protein. The sample contains under 350,000 distinct CDR3 sequences, approximately 15% of which appear only once. Material for sequencing was blood. Receptor source: a middle-aged woman with Graves' ophthalmopathy. CDR3s include the opening cysteine and the closing phenylalanine or tryptophan. D genes are given only for firm matches. Only some rows state a clone size, as once, few, many or a class for expanded clones.

J gene: TRBJ1-2; D gene: NA; V gene: TRBV20-1; clone size: many; CDR3 DNA: TGCAGTGCCACCTTGGACAGAGATAACTATGGCTACACCTTC; CDR3 protein: CSATLDRDNYGYTF
J gene: TRBJ1-6; D gene: TRBD1; V gene: TRBV6-5; clone size: few; CDR3 DNA: TGTGCCAGCAGTTATCGGACAGGCAATAATTCACCCCTCCACTTT; CDR3 protein: CASSYRTGNNSPLHF
J gene: TRBJ1-1; D gene: NA; V gene: TRBV5-8; clone size: few; CDR3 DNA: TGTGCCAGCAGCTTGGAGAGGGTTCGTGAGGTCCCGGAAGCTTTCTTT; CDR3 protein: CASSLERVREVPEAFF
J gene: TRBJ1-1; D gene: NA; V gene: TRBV12-3/TRBV12-4; clone size: many; CDR3 DNA: TGTGCCAGCAGTCCAGGGATCCTCCCGAACACTGAAGCTTTCTTT; CDR3 protein: CASSPGILPNTEAFF
J gene: TRBJ1-1; D gene: NA; V gene: TRBV5-1; clone size: NA; CDR3 DNA: TGCGCCAGCAGCCGGGCCCTTTCAGGAACTGAAGCTTTCTTT; CDR3 protein: CASSRALSGTEAFF
J gene: TRBJ2-7; D gene: TRBD1; V gene: TRBV9; clone size: NA; CDR3 DNA: TGTGCCAGCAGCGTGGGACAGGGGGCCCTCTCCGGACAGCAGTACTTC; CDR3 protein: CASSVGQGALSGQQYF
J gene: TRBJ2-7; D gene: NA; V gene: TRBV11-2; clone size: NA; CDR3 DNA: TGTGCCAGCAGCTTAGACTTGGACAGAATCTACAAGCAGTACTTC; CDR3 protein: CASSLDLDRIYKQYF
J gene: TRBJ2-5; D gene: NA; V gene: TRBV19; clone size: few; CDR3 DNA: TGTGCCAGTAGTATCACCGGGTGGGAGACCCAGTACTTC; CDR3 protein: CASSITGWETQYF
J gene: TRBJ1-6; D gene: TRBD1; V gene: TRBV11-2; clone size: NA; CDR3 DNA: TGTGCCAGCAGCTTAGCCCCGACAGGGGGTCGGTCACCCCTCCACTTT; CDR3 protein: CASSLAPTGGRSPLHF
J gene: TRBJ1-2; D gene: NA; V gene: TRBV29-1; clone size: many; CDR3 DNA: TGCAGCGGCATTTACAACTATGGCTACACCTTC; CDR3 protein: CSGIYNYGYTF
J gene: TRBJ1-5; D gene: NA; V gene: TRBV29-1; clone size: NA; CDR3 DNA: TGCAGCGTTGTCCACGGCTATCAGCCCCAGCATTTT; CDR3 protein: CSVVHGYQPQHF
J gene: TRBJ2-2; D gene: TRBD2; V gene: TRBV12-3/TRBV12-4; clone size: many; CDR3 DNA: TGTGCCAGCAGTTCAACTAGCGGGAGCACCGGGGAGCTGTTTTTT; CDR3 protein: CASSSTSGSTGELFF
J gene: TRBJ2-3; D gene: TRBD2; V gene: TRBV11-2; clone size: many; CDR3 DNA: TGTGCCAGCAGCTTCACTAGCGGGAGCCCAGATACGCAGTATTTT; CDR3 protein: CASSFTSGSPDTQYF
J gene: TRBJ2-2; D gene: NA; V gene: TRBV20-1; clone size: few; CDR3 DNA: TGCAGTGCTAGTATCGCCATGTCCACCGGGGAGCTGTTTTTT; CDR3 protein: CSASIAMSTGELFF
J gene: TRBJ1-1; D gene: NA; V gene: TRBV28; clone size: many; CDR3 DNA: TGTGCCAGCAGCCTTGCTGTAGGGAACACTGAAGCTTTCTTT; CDR3 protein: CASSLAVGNTEAFF
J gene: TRBJ2-1; D gene: TRBD1; V gene: TRBV6-4; clone size: many; CDR3 DNA: TGTGCCAGCAGTGACTATTCACAGGGGTTTGAGCAGTTCTTC; CDR3 protein: CASSDYSQGFEQFF
J gene: TRBJ2-7; D gene: TRBD1; V gene: TRBV7-2; clone size: few; CDR3 DNA: TGTGCCAGCAGCCACACAGGGGGCGGGTACGAGCAGTACTTC; CDR3 protein: CASSHTGGGYEQYF
J gene: TRBJ2-7; D gene: TRBD2; V gene: TRBV12-3/TRBV12-4; clone size: many; CDR3 DNA: TGTGCCAGCAGTTCAGGACGTCTAGCGGGTCCTCCCTACGAGCAGTACTTC; CDR3 protein: CASSSGRLAGPPYEQYF
J gene: TRBJ1-6; D gene: NA; V gene: TRBV19; clone size: NA; CDR3 DNA: TGTGCCAGTAGCCGGGGACCGGACGGATCACCCCTCCACTTT; CDR3 protein: CASSRGPDGSPLHF
J gene: TRBJ1-1; D gene: NA; V gene: TRBV27; clone size: NA; CDR3 DNA: TGTGCCAGCAGTTTGCGGGTTTACTACACTGAAGCTTTCTTT; CDR3 protein: CASSLRVYYTEAFF
J gene: TRBJ1-1; D gene: NA; V gene: TRBV19; clone size: few; CDR3 DNA: TGTGCCAGTAGTCCGCAGGGTCATCTCACTGAAGCTTTCTTT; CDR3 protein: CASSPQGHLTEAFF
J gene: TRBJ2-1; D gene: TRBD2; V gene: TRBV10-3; clone size: many; CDR3 DNA: TGTGCCATCAGGGGCGGTTTAGCGGGAGATGAGCAGTTCTTC; CDR3 protein: CAIRGGLAGDEQFF
J gene: TRBJ2-7; D gene: NA; V gene: TRBV2; clone size: many; CDR3 DNA: TGTGCCAGCGTGCCGGGCAGGGGGGCCTACGAGCAGTACTTC; CDR3 protein: CASVPGRGAYEQYF
J gene: TRBJ2-1; D gene: NA; V gene: TRBV28; clone size: many; CDR3 DNA: TGTGCCAGCAGTTTATCGAGGGAGTATTACAGTGAGCAGTTCTTC; CDR3 protein: CASSLSREYYSEQFF
J gene: TRBJ2-7; D gene: TRBD2; V gene: TRBV19; clone size: NA; CDR3 DNA: TGTGCCAGTAGTATTGGGACTAGCGGCGAGCAGTACTTC; CDR3 protein: CASSIGTSGEQYF
J gene: TRBJ1-6; D gene: NA; V gene: TRBV7-9; clone size: many; CDR3 DNA: TGTGCCAGCAGCCGAAGACAGATTCATAATTCACCCCTCCACTTT; CDR3 protein: CASSRRQIHNSPLHF
J gene: TRBJ2-7; D gene: NA; V gene: TRBV7-8; clone size: many; CDR3 DNA: TGTGCCAGCAGCCTTCAGGGACGGCTGACTACTAACGAGCAGTACTTC; CDR3 protein: CASSLQGRLTTNEQYF
J gene: TRBJ1-1; D gene: NA; V gene: TRBV6-1; clone size: many; CDR3 DNA: TGTGCCAGCAGTTTATCAGGGTTTATGAACACTGAAGCTTTCTTT; CDR3 protein: CASSLSGFMNTEAFF
J gene: TRBJ2-1; D gene: TRBD2; V gene: TRBV20-1; clone size: few; CDR3 DNA: TGCAGTGCTCCGGTAGCGGGAGTCCTCCTGGTCGAGCAGTTCTTC; CDR3 protein: CSAPVAGVLLVEQFF
J gene: TRBJ2-1; D gene: TRBD2; V gene: TRBV4-2; clone size: NA; CDR3 DNA: TGTGCCAGCAGCCAAGATGGGCTAGCGGGGGGAGAGTTCTTC; CDR3 protein: CASSQDGLAGGEFF
J gene: TRBJ2-1; D gene: NA; V gene: TRBV11-2; clone size: many; CDR3 DNA: TGTGCCAGCAGACGCGATCCAGCCTACAATGAGCAGTTCTTC; CDR3 protein: CASRRDPAYNEQFF
J gene: TRBJ2-7; D gene: TRBD2; V gene: TRBV6-1; clone size: many; CDR3 DNA: TGTGCCAGCACGCTCAGCGGGGGGGCCTACGAGCAGTACTTC; CDR3 protein: CASTLSGGAYEQYF
J gene: TRBJ2-1; D gene: NA; V gene: TRBV29-1; clone size: NA; CDR3 DNA: TGCAGCGTTGAAGGGAGTAGCCTCAATGAGCAGTTCTTC; CDR3 protein: CSVEGSSLNEQFF
J gene: TRBJ1-1; D gene: NA; V gene: TRBV7-9; clone size: many; CDR3 DNA: TGTGCCAGCAGCTTTCCCGGGATCACTGAAGCTTTCTTT; CDR3 protein: CASSFPGITEAFF
J gene: TRBJ2-7; D gene: NA; V gene: TRBV28; clone size: many; CDR3 DNA: TGTGCCAGCCAGGGGAACGTACCCTACGAGCAGTACTTC; CDR3 protein: CASQGNVPYEQYF
J gene: TRBJ1-1; D gene: TRBD1; V gene: TRBV20-1; clone size: NA; CDR3 DNA: TGCAGTGCTAGAAAGGGACAGGGGATATTTACGGTACGGAACACTGAAGCTTTCTTT; CDR3 protein: CSARKGQGIFTVRNTEAFF
J gene: TRBJ2-3; D gene: TRBD2; V gene: TRBV5-4; clone size: few; CDR3 DNA: TGTGCCAGCAGCTTGGACGGGCTAGCGGGAGGTCTTTTCGGGGAGACAGATACGCAGTATTTT; CDR3 protein: CASSLDGLAGGLFGETDTQYF
J gene: TRBJ1-1; D gene: TRBD1; V gene: TRBV3-1; clone size: many; CDR3 DNA: TGTGCCAGCAGCCCGACAGGGGATGTTGGGATGAACACTGAAGCTTTCTTT; CDR3 protein: CASSPTGDVGMNTEAFF
J gene: TRBJ2-7; D gene: NA; V gene: TRBV29-1; clone size: NA; CDR3 DNA: TGCAGCGTTGAGGTAGGCGGCACCTACGAGCAGTACTTC; CDR3 protein: CSVEVGGTYEQYF
J gene: TRBJ2-5; D gene: TRBD2; V gene: TRBV7-9; clone size: many; CDR3 DNA: TGTGCCAGCAGCTTAGGCGGGGGGCAAGAGACCCAGTACTTC; CDR3 protein: CASSLGGGQETQYF
J gene: TRBJ2-3; D gene: TRBD2; V gene: TRBV20-1; clone size: many; CDR3 DNA: TGCAGTGCTAGAGATTCCGGGACTAGCGGGAGGAGCACAGATACGCAGTATTTT; CDR3 protein: CSARDSGTSGRSTDTQYF
J gene: TRBJ2-7; D gene: NA; V gene: TRBV12-3/TRBV12-4; clone size: many; CDR3 DNA: TGTGCCAGTAGAAGCCGGACAGTGACCGGGGAGCAGTACTTC; CDR3 protein: CASRSRTVTGEQYF
J gene: TRBJ1-5; D gene: NA; V gene: TRBV6-1; clone size: many; CDR3 DNA: TGTGCCAGCAGATACAGTTTCAATCAGCCCCAGCATTTT; CDR3 protein: CASRYSFNQPQHF
J gene: TRBJ2-1; D gene: NA; V gene: TRBV7-9; clone size: many; CDR3 DNA: TGTGCCAGCAGCTCACACTATGGAAAAGAGAATGAGCAGTTCTTC; CDR3 protein: CASSSHYGKENEQFF
J gene: TRBJ2-7; D gene: NA; V gene: TRBV5-1; clone size: few; CDR3 DNA: TGCGCCAGCAGCTTGACCCCGACAGTATCCTACGAGCAGTACTTC; CDR3 protein: CASSLTPTVSYEQYF
J gene: TRBJ1-3; D gene: TRBD1; V gene: TRBV7-6; clone size: many; CDR3 DNA: TGTGCCAGCAGCTTACGACAGGGGGCTGGAAACACCATATATTTT; CDR3 protein: CASSLRQGAGNTIYF
J gene: TRBJ2-1; D gene: TRBD2; V gene: TRBV19; clone size: many; CDR3 DNA: TGTGCCAGTTCCACGGGACTAGGGTACAATGAGCAGTTCTTC; CDR3 protein: CASSTGLGYNEQFF
J gene: TRBJ2-1; D gene: NA; V gene: TRBV6-1; clone size: many; CDR3 DNA: TGTGCCAGCAGTGACCCACTCAGGGAGGCTCTCCACAATGAGCAGTTCTTC; CDR3 protein: CASSDPLREALHNEQFF